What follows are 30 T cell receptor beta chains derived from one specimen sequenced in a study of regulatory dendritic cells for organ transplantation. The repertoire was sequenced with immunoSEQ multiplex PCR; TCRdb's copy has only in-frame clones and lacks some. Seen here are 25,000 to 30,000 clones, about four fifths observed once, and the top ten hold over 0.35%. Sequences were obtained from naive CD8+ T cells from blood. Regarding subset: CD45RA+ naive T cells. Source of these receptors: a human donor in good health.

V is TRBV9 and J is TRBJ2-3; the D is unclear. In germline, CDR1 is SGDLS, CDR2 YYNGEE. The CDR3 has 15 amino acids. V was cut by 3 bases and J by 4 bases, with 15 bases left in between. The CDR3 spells CASSEIPRLADTQYF. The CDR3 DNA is TGTGCCAGCAGCGAGATACCCAGGTTGGCAGATACGCAGTATTTT.

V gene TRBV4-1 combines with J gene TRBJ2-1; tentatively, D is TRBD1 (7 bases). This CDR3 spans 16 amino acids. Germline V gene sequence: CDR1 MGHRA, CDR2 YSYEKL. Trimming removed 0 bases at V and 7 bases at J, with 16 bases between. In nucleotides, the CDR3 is TGCGCCAGCAGCCAAGATCCCAGGCCAGGGGGGAATGAGCAGTTCTTC. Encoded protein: CASSQDPRPGGNEQFF.

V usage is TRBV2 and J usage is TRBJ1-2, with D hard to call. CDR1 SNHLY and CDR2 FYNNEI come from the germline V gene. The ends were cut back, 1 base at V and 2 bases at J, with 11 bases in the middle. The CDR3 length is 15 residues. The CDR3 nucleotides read TGTGCCAGCAGTGAAGGGCAGGCGCCCAACTATGGCTACACCTTC. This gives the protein CASSEGQAPNYGYTF. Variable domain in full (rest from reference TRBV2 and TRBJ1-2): EPEVTQTPSHQVTQMGQEVILRCVPISNHLYFYWYRQILGQKVEFLVSFYNNEISEKSEIFDDQFSVERPDGSNFTLKIRSTKLEDSAMYFCASSEGQAPNYGYTFGSGTRLTVV.

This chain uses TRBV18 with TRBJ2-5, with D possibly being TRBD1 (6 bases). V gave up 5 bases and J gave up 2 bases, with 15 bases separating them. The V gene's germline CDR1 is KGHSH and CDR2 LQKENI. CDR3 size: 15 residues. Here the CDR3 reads CASSEGDTAQETQYF. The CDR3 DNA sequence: TGTGCCAGCTCAGAGGGGGACACAGCACAAGAGACCCAGTACTTC.

In DNA form, the CDR3 reads TGTGCCAGCAGCCTACCGGGGAAGTCCTACAATGAGCAGTTCTTC. Protein product: CASSLPGKSYNEQFF. This chain links TRBV6-5 with TRBJ2-1; TRBD2 is a possible D gene (5 bases). This CDR3 spans 15 amino acids. CDR1 is MNHEY, CDR2 SVGAGI, per germline. V shed 6 bases and J shed 1 base, with 13 bases lying between them.

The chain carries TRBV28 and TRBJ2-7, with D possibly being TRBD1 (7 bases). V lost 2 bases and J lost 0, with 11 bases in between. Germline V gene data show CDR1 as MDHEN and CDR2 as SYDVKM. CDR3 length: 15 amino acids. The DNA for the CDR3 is TGTGCCAGCAGTTTAAGACAGGGACTCTCCTACGAGCAGTACTTC. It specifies CASSLRQGLSYEQYF.

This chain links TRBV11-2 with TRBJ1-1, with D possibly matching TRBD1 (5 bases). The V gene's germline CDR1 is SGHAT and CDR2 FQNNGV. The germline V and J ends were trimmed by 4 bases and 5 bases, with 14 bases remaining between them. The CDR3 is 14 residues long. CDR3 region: CASSSRELGTEAFF. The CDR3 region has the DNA TGTGCCAGCAGCTCCAGGGAATTGGGTACTGAAGCTTTCTTT.

CDR3 nucleotides: TGTGCCAGCAGCAAGAGGGTTATGAACACTGAAGCTTTCTTT. Its protein product is CASSKRVMNTEAFF. This chain joins TRBV21-1 and TRBJ1-1. TRBV21-1 is a documented pseudogene. The CDR3 has 14 residues.

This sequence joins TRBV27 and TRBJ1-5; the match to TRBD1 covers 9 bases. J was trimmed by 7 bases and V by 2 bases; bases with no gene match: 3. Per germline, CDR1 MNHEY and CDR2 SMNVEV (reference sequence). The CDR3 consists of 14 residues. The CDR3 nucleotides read TGTGCCAGCAGTTTAGACAGGGGGATGCAGCCCCAGCATTTT. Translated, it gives CASSLDRGMQPQHF.

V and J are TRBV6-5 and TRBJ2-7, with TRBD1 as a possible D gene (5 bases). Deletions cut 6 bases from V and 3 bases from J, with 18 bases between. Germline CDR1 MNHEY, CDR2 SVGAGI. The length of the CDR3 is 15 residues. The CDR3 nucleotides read TGTGCCAGCAGCACCGGCCCAGGGATCGTCTACGAGCAGTACTTC. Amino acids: CASSTGPGIVYEQYF.

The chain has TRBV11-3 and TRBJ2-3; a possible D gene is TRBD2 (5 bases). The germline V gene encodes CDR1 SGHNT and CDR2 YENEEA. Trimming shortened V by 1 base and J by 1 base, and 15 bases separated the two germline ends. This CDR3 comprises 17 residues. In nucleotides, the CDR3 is TGTGCCAGCAGCTTAGGAGTGAGGGCGTCGGGCACAGATACGCAGTATTTT. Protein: CASSLGVRASGTDTQYF.

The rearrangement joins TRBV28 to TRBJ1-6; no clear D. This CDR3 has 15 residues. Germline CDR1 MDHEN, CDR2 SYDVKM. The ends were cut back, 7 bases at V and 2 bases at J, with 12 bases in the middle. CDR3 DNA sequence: TGTGCCAGCATTTCGAGAGGCACCTATAATTCACCCCTCCACTTT. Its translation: CASISRGTYNSPLHF.

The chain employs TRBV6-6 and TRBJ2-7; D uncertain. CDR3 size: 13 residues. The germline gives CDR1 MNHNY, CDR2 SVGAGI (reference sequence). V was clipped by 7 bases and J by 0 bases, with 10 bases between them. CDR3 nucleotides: TGTGCCAGCAATGGCCAGGACTCCTACGAGCAGTACTTC. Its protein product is CASNGQDSYEQYF.

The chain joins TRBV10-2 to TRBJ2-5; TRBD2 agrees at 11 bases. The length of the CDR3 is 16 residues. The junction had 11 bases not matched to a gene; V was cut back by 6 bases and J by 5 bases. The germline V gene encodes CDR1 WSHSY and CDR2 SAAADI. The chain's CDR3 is CASSLVALAGAETQYF. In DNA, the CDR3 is TGCGCCAGCAGCCTCGTGGCACTAGCGGGGGCGGAGACCCAGTACTTC.

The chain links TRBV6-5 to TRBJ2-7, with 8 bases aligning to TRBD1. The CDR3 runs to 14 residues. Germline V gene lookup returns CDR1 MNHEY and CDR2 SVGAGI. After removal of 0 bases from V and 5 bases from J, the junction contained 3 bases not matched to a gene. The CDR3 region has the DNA TGTGCCAGCAGTTACTCCGACAGGGGAAACGAGCAGTACTTC. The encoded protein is CASSYSDRGNEQYF.

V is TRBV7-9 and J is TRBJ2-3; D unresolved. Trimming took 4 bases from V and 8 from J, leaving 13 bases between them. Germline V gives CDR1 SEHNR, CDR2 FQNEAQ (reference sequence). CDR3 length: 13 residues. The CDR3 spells CASSSGWPATQYF. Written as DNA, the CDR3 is TGTGCCAGCAGCTCCGGGTGGCCAGCTACGCAGTATTTT.

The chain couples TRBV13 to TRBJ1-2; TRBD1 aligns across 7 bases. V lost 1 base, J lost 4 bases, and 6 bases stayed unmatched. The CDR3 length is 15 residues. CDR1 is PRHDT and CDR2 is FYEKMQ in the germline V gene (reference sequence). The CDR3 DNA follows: TGTGCCAGCAGCTTAGAGAGGGACAGCCTCTATGGCTACACCTTC. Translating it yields CASSLERDSLYGYTF.

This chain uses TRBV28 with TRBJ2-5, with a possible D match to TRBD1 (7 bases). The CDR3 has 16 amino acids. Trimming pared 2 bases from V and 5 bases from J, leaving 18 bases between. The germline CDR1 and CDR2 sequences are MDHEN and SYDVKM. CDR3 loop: CASSLRGQGRQETQYF. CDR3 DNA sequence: TGTGCCAGCAGTTTAAGGGGGCAGGGGAGGCAGGAGACCCAGTACTTC.

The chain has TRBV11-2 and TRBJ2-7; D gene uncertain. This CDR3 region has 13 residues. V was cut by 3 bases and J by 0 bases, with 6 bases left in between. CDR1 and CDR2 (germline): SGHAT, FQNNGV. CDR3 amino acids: CASSLATSYEQYF. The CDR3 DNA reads TGTGCCAGCAGCTTGGCCACCTCCTACGAGCAGTACTTC.

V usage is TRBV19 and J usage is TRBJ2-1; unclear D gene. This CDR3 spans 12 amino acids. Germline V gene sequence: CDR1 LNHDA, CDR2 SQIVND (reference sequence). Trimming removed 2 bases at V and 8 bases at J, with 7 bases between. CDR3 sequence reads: CASSINRYEQFF. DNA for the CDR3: TGTGCCAGTAGTATAAACCGGTATGAGCAGTTCTTC.

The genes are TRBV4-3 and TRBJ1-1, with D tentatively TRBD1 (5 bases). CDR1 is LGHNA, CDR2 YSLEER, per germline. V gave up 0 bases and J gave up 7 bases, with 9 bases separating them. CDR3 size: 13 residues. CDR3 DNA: TGCGCCAGCAGCCAAGATGGGGCCATTGAAGCTTTCTTT. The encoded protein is CASSQDGAIEAFF.

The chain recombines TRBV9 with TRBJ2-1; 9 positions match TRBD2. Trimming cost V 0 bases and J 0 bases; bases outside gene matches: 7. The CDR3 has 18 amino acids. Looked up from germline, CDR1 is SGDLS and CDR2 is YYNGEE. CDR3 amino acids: CASSVAQAGGSSYNEQFF. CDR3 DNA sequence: TGTGCCAGCAGCGTAGCTCAAGCGGGGGGTTCCTCCTACAATGAGCAGTTCTTC.

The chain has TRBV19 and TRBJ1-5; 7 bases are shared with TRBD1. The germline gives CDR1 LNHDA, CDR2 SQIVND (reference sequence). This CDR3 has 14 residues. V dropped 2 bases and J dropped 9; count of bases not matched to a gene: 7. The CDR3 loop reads CASSISQGVLPQHF. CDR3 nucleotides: TGTGCCAGTAGTATAAGTCAGGGGGTACTGCCCCAGCATTTT.

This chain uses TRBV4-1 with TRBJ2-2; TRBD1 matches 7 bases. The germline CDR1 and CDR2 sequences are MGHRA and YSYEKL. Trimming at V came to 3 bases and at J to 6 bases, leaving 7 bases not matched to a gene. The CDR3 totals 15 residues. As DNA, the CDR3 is TGCGCCAGCAGCCACGTCGTACAGGGGTCCGGGGAGCTGTTTTTT. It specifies CASSHVVQGSGELFF.

The CDR3 sequence: CASSIPGSYEQYF. The CDR3 DNA sequence: TGCGCCAGCAGCATACCCGGGTCCTACGAGCAGTACTTC. The chain uses TRBV4-1 and TRBJ2-7; D gene unclear. The CDR3 is 13 residues long. Trimming took off 5 bases at V and 1 base at J, with 9 bases between the two ends. The germline CDR1 and CDR2 sequences are MGHRA and YSYEKL.

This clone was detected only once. For the CDR3, the DNA is TGTGCCAGCAGCCCCAGGGACAGGGGCAACGAGCAGTACTTC. Amino acid sequence: CASSPRDRGNEQYF. This sequence joins TRBV9 and TRBJ2-7, with TRBD1 matching over 10 bases. CDR3 length: 14 amino acids. Germline V lookup: CDR1 SGDLS, CDR2 YYNGEE. The V and J ends lost 4 bases and 5 bases, in that order; junction bases with no gene match: 6.

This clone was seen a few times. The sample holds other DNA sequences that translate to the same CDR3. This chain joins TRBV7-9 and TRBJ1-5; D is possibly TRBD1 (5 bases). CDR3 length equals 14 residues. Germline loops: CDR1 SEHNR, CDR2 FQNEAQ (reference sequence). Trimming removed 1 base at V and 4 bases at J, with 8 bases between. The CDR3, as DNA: TGTGCCAGCAGCTTAGGGCAGGGTAATCAGCCCCAGCATTTT. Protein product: CASSLGQGNQPQHF.

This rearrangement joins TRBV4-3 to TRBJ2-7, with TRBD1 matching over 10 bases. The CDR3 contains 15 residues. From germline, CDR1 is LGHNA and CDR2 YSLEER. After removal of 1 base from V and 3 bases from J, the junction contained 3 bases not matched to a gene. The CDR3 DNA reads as TGCGCCAGCAGCCAAGGGGGGACAGGGGACTACGAGCAGTACTTC. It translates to CASSQGGTGDYEQYF.

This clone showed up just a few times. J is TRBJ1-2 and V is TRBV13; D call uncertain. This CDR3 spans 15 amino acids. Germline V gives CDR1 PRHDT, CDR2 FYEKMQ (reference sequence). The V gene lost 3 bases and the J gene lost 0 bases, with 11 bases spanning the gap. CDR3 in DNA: TGTGCCAGCAGCTTCTGGAGGGCTCCTAACTATGGCTACACCTTC. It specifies CASSFWRAPNYGYTF. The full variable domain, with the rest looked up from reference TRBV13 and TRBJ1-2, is AAGVIQSPRHLIKEKRETATLKCYPIPRHDTVYWYQQGPGQDPQFLISFYEKMQSDKGSIPDRFSAQQFSDYHSELNMSSLELGDSALYFCASSFWRAPNYGYTFGSGTRLTVV.

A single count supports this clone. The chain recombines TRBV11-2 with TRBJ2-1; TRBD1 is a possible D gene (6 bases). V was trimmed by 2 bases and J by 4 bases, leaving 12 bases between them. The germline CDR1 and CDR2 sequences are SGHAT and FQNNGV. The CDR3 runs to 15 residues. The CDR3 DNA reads TGTGCCAGCAGCTTATTGAGGGGGAGTTACAATGAGCAGTTCTTC. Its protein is CASSLLRGSYNEQFF.